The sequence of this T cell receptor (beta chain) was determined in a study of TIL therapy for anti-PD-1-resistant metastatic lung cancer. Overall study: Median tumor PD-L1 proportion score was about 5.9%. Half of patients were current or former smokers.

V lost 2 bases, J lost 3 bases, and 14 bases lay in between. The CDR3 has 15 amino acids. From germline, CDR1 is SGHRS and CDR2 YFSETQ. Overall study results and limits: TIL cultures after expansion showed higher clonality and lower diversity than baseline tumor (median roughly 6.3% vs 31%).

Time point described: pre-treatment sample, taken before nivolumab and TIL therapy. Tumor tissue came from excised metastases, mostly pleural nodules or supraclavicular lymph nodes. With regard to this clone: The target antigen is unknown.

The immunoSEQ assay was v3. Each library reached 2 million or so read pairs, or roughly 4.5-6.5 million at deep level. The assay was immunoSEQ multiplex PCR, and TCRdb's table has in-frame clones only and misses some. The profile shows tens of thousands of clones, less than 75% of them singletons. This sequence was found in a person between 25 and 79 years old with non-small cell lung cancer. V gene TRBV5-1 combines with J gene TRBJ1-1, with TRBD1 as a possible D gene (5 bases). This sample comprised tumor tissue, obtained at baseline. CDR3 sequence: CASSFQGTQDTEAFF. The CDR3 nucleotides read TGCGCCAGCAGCTTCCAAGGGACCCAGGACACTGAAGCTTTCTTT.